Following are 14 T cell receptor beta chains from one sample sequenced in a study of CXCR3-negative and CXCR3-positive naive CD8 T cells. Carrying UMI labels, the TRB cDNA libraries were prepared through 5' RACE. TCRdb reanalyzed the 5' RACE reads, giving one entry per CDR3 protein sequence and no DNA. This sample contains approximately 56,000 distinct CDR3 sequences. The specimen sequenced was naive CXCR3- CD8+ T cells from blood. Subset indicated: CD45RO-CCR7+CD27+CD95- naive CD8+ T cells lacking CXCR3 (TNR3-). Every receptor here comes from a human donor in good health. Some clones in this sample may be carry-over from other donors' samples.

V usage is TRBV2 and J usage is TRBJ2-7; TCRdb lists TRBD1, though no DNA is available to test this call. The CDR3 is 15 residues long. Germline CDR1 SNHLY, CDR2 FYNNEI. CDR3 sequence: CASIPRDRGSYEQYF.

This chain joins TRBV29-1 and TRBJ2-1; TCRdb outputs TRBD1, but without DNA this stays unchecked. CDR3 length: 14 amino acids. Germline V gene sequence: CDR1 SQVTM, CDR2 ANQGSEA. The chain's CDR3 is CSVGGQGVSDEQFF.

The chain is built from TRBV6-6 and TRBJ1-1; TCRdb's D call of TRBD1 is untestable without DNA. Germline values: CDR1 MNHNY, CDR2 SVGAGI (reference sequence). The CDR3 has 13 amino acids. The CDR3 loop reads CASRSLPRTEAFF.

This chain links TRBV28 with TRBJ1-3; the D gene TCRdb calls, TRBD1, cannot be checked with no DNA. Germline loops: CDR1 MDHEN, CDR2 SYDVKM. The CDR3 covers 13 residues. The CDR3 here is CASSLPSRGTIYF. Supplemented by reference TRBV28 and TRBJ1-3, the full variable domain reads DVKVTQSSRYLVKRTGEKVFLECVQDMDHENMFWYRQDPGLGLRLIYFSYDVKMKEKGDIPEGYSVSREKKERFSLILESASTNQTSMYLCASSLPSRGTIYFGEGSWLTVV.

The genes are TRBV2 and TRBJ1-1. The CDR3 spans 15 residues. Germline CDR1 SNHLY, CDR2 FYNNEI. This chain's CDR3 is CASSEGGGGNTEAFF.

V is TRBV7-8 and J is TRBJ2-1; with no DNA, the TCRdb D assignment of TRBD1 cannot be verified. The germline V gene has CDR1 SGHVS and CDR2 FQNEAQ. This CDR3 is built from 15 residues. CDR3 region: CASSLGRGGLFLQFF.

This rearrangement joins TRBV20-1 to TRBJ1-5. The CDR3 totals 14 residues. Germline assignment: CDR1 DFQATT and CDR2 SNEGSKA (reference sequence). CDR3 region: CSARVAQPNQPQHF.

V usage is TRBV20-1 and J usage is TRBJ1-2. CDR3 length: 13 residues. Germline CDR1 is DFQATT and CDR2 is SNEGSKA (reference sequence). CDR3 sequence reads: CSARDVHSNGYTF.

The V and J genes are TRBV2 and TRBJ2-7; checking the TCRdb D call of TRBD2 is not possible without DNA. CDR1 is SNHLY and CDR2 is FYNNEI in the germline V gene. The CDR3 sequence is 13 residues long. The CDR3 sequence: CARREGSGLEQYF.

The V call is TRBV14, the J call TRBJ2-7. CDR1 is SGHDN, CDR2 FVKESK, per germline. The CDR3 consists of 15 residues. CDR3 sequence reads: CASSQDLLVNYEQYF.

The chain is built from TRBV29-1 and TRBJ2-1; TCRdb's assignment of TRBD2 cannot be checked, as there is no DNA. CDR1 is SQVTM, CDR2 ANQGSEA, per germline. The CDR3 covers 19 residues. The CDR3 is CSLASFVTSGEGSYNEQFF.

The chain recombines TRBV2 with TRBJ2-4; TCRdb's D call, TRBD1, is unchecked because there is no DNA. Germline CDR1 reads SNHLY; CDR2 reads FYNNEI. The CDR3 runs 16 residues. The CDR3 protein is CASSGRPDEAKNIQYF. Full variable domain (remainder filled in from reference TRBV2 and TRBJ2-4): EPEVTQTPSHQVTQMGQEVILRCVPISNHLYFYWYRQILGQKVEFLVSFYNNEISEKSEIFDDQFSVERPDGSNFTLKIRSTKLEDSAMYFCASSGRPDEAKNIQYFGAGTRLSVL.

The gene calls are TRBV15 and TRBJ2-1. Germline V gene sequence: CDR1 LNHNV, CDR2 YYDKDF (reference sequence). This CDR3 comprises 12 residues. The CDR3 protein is CATSRPSYEQFF. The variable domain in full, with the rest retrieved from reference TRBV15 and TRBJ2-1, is DAMVIQNPRYQVTQFGKPVTLSCSQTLNHNVMYWYQQKSSQAPKLLFHYYDKDFNNEADTPDNFQSRRPNTSFCFLDIRSPGLGDTAMYLCATSRPSYEQFFGPGTRLTVL.

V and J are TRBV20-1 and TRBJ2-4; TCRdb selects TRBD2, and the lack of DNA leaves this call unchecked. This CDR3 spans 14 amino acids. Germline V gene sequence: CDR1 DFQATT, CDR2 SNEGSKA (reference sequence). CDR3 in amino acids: CSARDLFGENIQYF.